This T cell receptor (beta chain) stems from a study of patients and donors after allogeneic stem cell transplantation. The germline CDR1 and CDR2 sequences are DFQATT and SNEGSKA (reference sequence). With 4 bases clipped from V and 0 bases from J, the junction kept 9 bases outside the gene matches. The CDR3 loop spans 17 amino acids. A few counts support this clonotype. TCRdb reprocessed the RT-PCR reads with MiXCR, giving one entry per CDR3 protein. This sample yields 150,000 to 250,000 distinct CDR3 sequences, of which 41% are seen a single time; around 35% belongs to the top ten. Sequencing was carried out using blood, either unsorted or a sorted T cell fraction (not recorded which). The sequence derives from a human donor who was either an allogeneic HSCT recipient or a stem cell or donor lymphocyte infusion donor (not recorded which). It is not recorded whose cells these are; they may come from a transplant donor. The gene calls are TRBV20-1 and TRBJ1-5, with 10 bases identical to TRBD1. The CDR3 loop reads CSANTGQGGLSNQPQHF. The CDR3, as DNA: TGCAGTGCTAATACCGGACAGGGGGGGCTTAGCAATCAGCCCCAGCATTTT.